The sequence of this T cell receptor beta chain was determined in a study of T cell changes during pregnancy in multiple sclerosis. Assay used: immunoSEQ multiplex PCR; TCRdb lists only in-frame clones, some missing. The table has about 44,000 clones, nearly 95% seen once. V gave up 4 bases and J gave up 4 bases, with 14 bases separating them. Per germline, CDR1 SGHRS and CDR2 YFSETQ. This CDR3 spans 14 amino acids. In its sample, this clone was seen once. The clonotype comes from a female donor with multiple sclerosis, enrolled in a pregnancy study. The chain couples TRBV5-1 to TRBJ1-1; D is possibly TRBD1 (5 bases). Sequenced material: CD4+ T cells from peripheral blood mononuclear cells, taken in the first trimester of pregnancy. The DNA for the CDR3 is TGCGCCAGCAGCCACCAGGGCGCGCGCACTGAAGCTTTCTTT. The encoded protein is CASSHQGARTEAFF.